This is a list of T cell receptor beta chains from one sample in a study of CD8 T cells in ankylosing spondylitis. TCRdb re-called the 5' RACE reads through MiXCR, storing one row per CDR3 protein. This sample yields about 130,000 distinct CDR3 sequences, of which about 6.4% are seen a single time; less than 15% belongs to the top ten. The sample taken for sequencing was blood, either unsorted or a sorted T cell fraction (not recorded which). The receptor source for this set is a male donor with ankylosing spondylitis or in good health (not recorded which). Each CDR3 is given with its conserved first and last residue. D genes are given only for firm matches. Where a row states a size, it is once, few, many or the class of an expanded clone; other rows omit it.

clone_size	d_call	v_call	cdr3_length	j_call	cdr3_aa	cdr3_nt
few	TRBD1	TRBV11-2	18	TRBJ2-2	CASSSGRGQGANTGELFF	TGTGCCAGCAGCTCGGGGCGGGGACAGGGTGCGAACACCGGGGAGCTGTTTTTT
.	.	TRBV7-9	16	TRBJ1-2	CASSLLGRTENYGYAF	TGTGCCAGCAGCTTATTAGGTCGGACAGAGAATTATGGCTACGCCTTC
many	.	TRBV7-6	13	TRBJ1-5	CASSTQGDQPQHF	TGTGCCAGCAGCACCCAAGGGGATCAGCCCCAGCATTTT
many	.	TRBV6-1	15	TRBJ2-2	CASRPGTLNTGELFF	TGTGCCAGCAGGCCCGGGACACTGAACACCGGGGAGCTGTTTTTT
many	.	TRBV5-1	14	TRBJ1-2	CASSLTDALYGYTF	TGCGCCAGCAGCTTGACAGATGCACTCTATGGCTACACCTTC
many	TRBD1	TRBV5-1	15	TRBJ2-3	CASSTTGEGTDTQYF	TGCGCCAGCAGCACGACAGGGGAGGGCACAGATACGCAGTATTTT
many	.	TRBV7-2	14	TRBJ2-5	CASSLESGQETQYF	TGTGCCAGCAGCTTGGAGAGCGGGCAAGAGACCCAGTACTTC
many	.	TRBV19	14	TRBJ2-1	CASSAREVNNEQFF	TGTGCCAGTAGTGCCAGGGAGGTTAACAATGAGCAGTTCTTC
many	.	TRBV10-3	13	TRBJ2-3	CAIRGGSTDTQYF	TGTGCCATCAGGGGAGGAAGCACAGATACGCAGTATTTT
few	.	TRBV7-2	15	TRBJ2-7	CASSPSGGLTYEQYF	TGTGCCAGCAGCCCATCGGGGGGCCTCACCTACGAGCAGTACTTC
many	.	TRBV3-1	13	TRBJ2-7	CASSQASTYEQYF	TGTGCCAGCAGCCAGGCCTCAACCTACGAGCAGTACTTC
few	TRBD2	TRBV20-1	15	TRBJ2-1	CSAEQGLADYNEQFF	TGCAGTGCTGAACAGGGACTAGCGGACTACAATGAGCAGTTCTTC
many	.	TRBV12-3/TRBV12-4	17	TRBJ2-3	CASSPPFGGGRPDTQYF	TGTGCCAGCAGTCCACCGTTTGGGGGGGGCCGACCAGATACGCAGTATTTT
many	TRBD1	TRBV20-1	13	TRBJ1-1	CSARTGDNTEAFF	TGCAGTGCTAGGACAGGGGATAACACTGAAGCTTTCTTT
.	TRBD1	TRBV6-1	14	TRBJ2-3	CASRDRDLTDTQYF	TGTGCCAGCAGGGACAGGGACCTCACAGATACGCAGTATTTT
many	.	TRBV5-1	14	TRBJ2-7	CASSPGRQSYEQYF	TGCGCCAGCAGCCCAGGTCGACAGTCCTACGAGCAGTACTTC
many	TRBD2	TRBV6-1	16	TRBJ2-3	CASSMSRLAGTDTQYF	TGTGCCAGCAGCATGTCCCGCCTAGCGGGCACAGATACGCAGTATTTT
many	.	TRBV5-1	15	TRBJ1-2	CATKQEGGSNYGYTF	TGCGCCACCAAACAGGAAGGCGGTTCTAACTATGGCTACACCTTC
few	.	TRBV5-6	17	TRBJ2-5	CASSLGRLEGVQETQYF	TGTGCCAGCAGCTTGGGGAGACTCGAGGGGGTCCAAGAGACCCAGTACTTC
many	TRBD2	TRBV9	16	TRBJ2-5	CASSVGWLAGFQTQYF	TGTGCCAGCAGCGTAGGTTGGCTAGCGGGGTTTCAGACCCAGTACTTC
many	.	TRBV28	12	TRBJ1-2	CASRPIYDGYTF	TGTGCCAGCAGACCCATTTATGATGGCTACACCTTC
many	TRBD1	TRBV5-1	15	TRBJ2-7	CASSQGQGTDYEQYF	TGCGCCAGCAGCCAAGGCCAAGGGACAGACTACGAGCAGTACTTC
many	TRBD1	TRBV4-3	16	TRBJ2-1	CASSQGTGGYSGEQFF	TGCGCCAGCAGCCAAGGGACAGGGGGTTATTCTGGAGAGCAGTTCTTC
many	TRBD1	TRBV5-5	16	TRBJ2-4	CASSLLGTVAKNIQYF	TGTGCCAGCAGCTTGCTCGGGACAGTAGCCAAAAACATTCAGTACTTC
many	.	TRBV24-1	14	TRBJ2-1	CATNSAADYNEQFF	TGTGCCACAAATAGCGCGGCGGACTACAATGAGCAGTTCTTC
.	.	TRBV19	14	TRBJ2-7	CASSLRDGSYEQYF	TGTGCCAGTAGCCTACGGGACGGAAGCTACGAGCAGTACTTC
many	.	TRBV5-1	14	TRBJ1-1	CASSLGQGWTEAFF	TGCGCCAGCAGCTTGGGCCAGGGTTGGACTGAAGCTTTCTTT
.	TRBD1	TRBV5-1	15	TRBJ2-7	CASALGQGISYEQYF	TGCGCCAGCGCCTTAGGACAGGGTATCTCCTACGAGCAGTACTTC
many	.	TRBV6-2/TRBV6-3	13	TRBJ2-7	CATREQQIYEQYF	TGTGCCACCAGGGAACAGCAGATCTACGAGCAGTACTTC
many	TRBD2	TRBV7-2	17	TRBJ2-7	CASSLSLAGGGSYEQYF	TGTGCCAGCAGCTTATCCCTAGCGGGAGGTGGCTCCTACGAGCAGTACTTC
many	.	TRBV12-3/TRBV12-4	14	TRBJ1-5	CASSRRGDNQPQHF	TGTGCCAGCAGTCGTCGGGGAGACAATCAGCCCCAGCATTTT
many	TRBD1	TRBV7-2	16	TRBJ2-7	CASSLRALDRGLEQYF	TGTGCCAGCAGCTTAAGGGCTTTGGACAGGGGGCTTGAGCAGTACTTC
many	.	TRBV7-2	15	TRBJ2-7	CASSPPGVITGEQYF	TGTGCCAGCAGCCCCCCGGGGGTAATAACGGGCGAGCAGTACTTC
many	.	TRBV10-3	13	TRBJ2-7	CAISEAVSYEQYF	TGTGCCATCAGTGAGGCGGTTTCCTACGAGCAGTACTTC
many	TRBD2	TRBV12-3/TRBV12-4	14	TRBJ2-1	CATLGGSSYNEQFF	TGTGCCACCCTGGGGGGGAGCTCCTACAATGAGCAGTTCTTC
.	.	TRBV6-5	14	TRBJ2-1	CASSYSEGAGEQFF	TGTGCCAGCAGTTACTCCGAAGGGGCCGGGGAGCAGTTCTTC
.	.	TRBV12-3/TRBV12-4	14	TRBJ1-1	CASSLAGRLTEAFF	TGTGCCAGCAGTTTGGCAGGGCGACTCACTGAAGCTTTCTTT
many	TRBD2	TRBV6-2/TRBV6-3	16	TRBJ2-7	CASSYLSGRAGYEQYF	TGTGCCAGCAGTTACCTCAGCGGGAGGGCTGGCTACGAGCAGTACTTC
.	.	TRBV5-1	15	TRBJ1-6	CASSSDTGANSPLHF	TGCGCCAGCAGCAGCGACACCGGAGCAAATTCACCCCTCCACTTT
many	TRBD1	TRBV5-1	13	TRBJ1-2	CASSFGTGYGYTF	TGCGCCAGCAGCTTTGGGACAGGGTACGGCTACACCTTC
many	TRBD2	TRBV7-6	18	TRBJ2-3	CASSLVLPRTSGPDTQYF	TGTGCCAGCAGCTTAGTGTTACCCCGGACTAGCGGTCCCGATACGCAGTATTTT
many	.	TRBV7-9	16	TRBJ1-2	CASSSLKGVRSEGYTF	TGTGCCAGCAGCTCCCTAAAGGGGGTGAGGTCGGAAGGCTACACCTTC
many	TRBD1	TRBV2	17	TRBJ2-7	CASRNTLSGTGGHEQYF	TGTGCCAGCAGGAACACGTTAAGCGGGACAGGGGGTCACGAGCAGTACTTC
many	.	TRBV20-1	12	TRBJ2-1	CSAKRWGNEQFF	TGCAGTGCTAAGCGTTGGGGAAATGAGCAGTTCTTC
many	.	TRBV5-1	16	TRBJ2-1	CASSLADVLPNNEQFF	TGCGCCAGCAGCTTGGCCGACGTTCTCCCTAACAATGAGCAGTTCTTC
many	TRBD2	TRBV4-2	18	TRBJ2-2	CASSQGLAGTANTGELFF	TGTGCCAGCAGCCAAGGACTAGCGGGGACCGCGAACACCGGGGAGCTGTTTTTT
many	.	TRBV7-9	14	TRBJ2-7	CASSLGDLAYEQYF	TGTGCCAGCAGCTTAGGGGACTTAGCCTACGAGCAGTACTTC
many	.	TRBV2	14	TRBJ1-2	CASSPGPLGYGYTF	TGTGCCAGCAGTCCGGGGCCGCTTGGCTATGGCTACACCTTC
many	.	TRBV24-1	12	TRBJ2-5	CATSDSLETQYF	TGTGCCACCAGTGATTCCTTGGAGACCCAGTACTTC
many	TRBD1	TRBV6-6	13	TRBJ2-5	CASSSGQGSSQYF	TGTGCCAGCAGTAGTGGACAGGGTAGTTCCCAGTACTTC
few	.	TRBV9	15	TRBJ2-5	CASSNRVAGKETQYF	TGTGCCAGCAGCAACAGGGTCGCGGGGAAAGAGACCCAGTACTTC